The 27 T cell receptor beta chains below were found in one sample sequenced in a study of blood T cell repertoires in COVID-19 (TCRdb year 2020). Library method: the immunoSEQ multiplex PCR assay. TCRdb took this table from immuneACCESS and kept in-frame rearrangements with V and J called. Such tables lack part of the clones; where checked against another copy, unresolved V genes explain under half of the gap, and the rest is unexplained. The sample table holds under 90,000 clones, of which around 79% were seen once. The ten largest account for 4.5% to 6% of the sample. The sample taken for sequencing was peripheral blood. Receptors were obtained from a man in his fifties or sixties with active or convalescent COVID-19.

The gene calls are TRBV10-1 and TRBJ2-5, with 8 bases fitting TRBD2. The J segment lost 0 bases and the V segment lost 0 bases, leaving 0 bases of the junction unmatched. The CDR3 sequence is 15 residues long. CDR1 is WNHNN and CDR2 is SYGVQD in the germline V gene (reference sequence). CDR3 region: CASSESSGDQETQYF. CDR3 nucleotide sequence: TGCGCCAGCAGTGAGTCTAGCGGGGACCAAGAGACCCAGTACTTC.

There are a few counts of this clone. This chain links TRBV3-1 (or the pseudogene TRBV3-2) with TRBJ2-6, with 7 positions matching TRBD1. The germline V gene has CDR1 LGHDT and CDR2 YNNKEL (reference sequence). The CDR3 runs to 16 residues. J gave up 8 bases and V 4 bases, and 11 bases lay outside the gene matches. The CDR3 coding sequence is TGTGCCAGCAGCCCCCTTGAGGGGGCGGGTTCCAACGTCCTGACTTTC. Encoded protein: CASSPLEGAGSNVLTF.

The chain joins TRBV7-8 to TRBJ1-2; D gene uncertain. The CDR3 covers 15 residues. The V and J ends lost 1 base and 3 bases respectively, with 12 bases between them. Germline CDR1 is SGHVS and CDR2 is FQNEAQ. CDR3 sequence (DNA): TGTGCCAGCAGCTTAGTAGACACCTCTGACTATGGCTACACCTTC. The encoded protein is CASSLVDTSDYGYTF.

Written as DNA, the CDR3 is TGTGCCAGCAGCGTAGACCCTGGGACAGTCTACGAGCAGTACTTC. Its protein product is CASSVDPGTVYEQYF. The V and J genes are TRBV9 and TRBJ2-7; TRBD1 matches at 7 bases. Trimming removed 0 bases from V and 3 bases from J; junction bases left unmatched: 6. The CDR3 is 15 amino acids. Germline CDR1 SGDLS, CDR2 YYNGEE.

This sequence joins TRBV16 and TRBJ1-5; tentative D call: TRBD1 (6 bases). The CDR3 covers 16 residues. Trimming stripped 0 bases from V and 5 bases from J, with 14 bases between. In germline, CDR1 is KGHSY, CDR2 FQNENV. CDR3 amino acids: CASSQSISGAYQPQHF. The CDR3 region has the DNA TGTGCCAGCAGCCAATCGATCTCAGGGGCGTATCAGCCCCAGCATTTT.

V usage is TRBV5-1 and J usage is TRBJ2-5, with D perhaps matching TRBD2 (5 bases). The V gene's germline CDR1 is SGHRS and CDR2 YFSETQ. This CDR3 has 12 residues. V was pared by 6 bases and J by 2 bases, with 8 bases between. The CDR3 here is CASTTGQETQYF. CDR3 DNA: TGCGCCAGCACTACGGGGCAAGAGACCCAGTACTTC.

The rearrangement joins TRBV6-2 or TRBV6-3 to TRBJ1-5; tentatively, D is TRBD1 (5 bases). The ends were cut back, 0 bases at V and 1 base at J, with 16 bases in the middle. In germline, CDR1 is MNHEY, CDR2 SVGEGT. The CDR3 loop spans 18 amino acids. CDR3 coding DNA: TGTGCCAGCAGTTACTCCGACCTAGACAGATTAAGCAATCAGCCCCAGCATTTT. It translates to CASSYSDLDRLSNQPQHF.

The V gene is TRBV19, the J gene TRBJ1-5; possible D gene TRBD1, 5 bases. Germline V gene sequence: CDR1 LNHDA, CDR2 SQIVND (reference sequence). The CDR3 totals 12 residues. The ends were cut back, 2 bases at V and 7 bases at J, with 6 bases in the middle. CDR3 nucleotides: TGTGCCAGTAGTATAAGGGGCCAGCCCCAGCATTTT. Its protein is CASSIRGQPQHF.

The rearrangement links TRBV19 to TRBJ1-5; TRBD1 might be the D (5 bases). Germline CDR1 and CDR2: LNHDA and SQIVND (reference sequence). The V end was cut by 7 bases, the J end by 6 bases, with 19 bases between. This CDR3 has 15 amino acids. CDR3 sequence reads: CASTPRTGVGQPQHF. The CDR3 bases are TGTGCCAGTACCCCGAGGACGGGGGTAGGTCAGCCCCAGCATTTT.

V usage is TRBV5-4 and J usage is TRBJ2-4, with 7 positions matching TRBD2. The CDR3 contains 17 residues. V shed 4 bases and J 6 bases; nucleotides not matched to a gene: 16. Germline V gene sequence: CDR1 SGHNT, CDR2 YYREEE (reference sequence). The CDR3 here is CASSPRGRGGEGNIQYF. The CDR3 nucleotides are TGTGCCAGCAGCCCCCGGGGGAGGGGCGGAGAGGGAAACATTCAGTACTTC.

The chain's CDR3 is CASSFSRDQPRPDTQYF. In DNA form, the CDR3 reads TGTGCCAGCAGCTTCAGCCGGGATCAACCGCGCCCAGATACGCAGTATTTT. This chain joins TRBV5-5 and TRBJ2-3, with a tentative D call TRBD2 (5 bases). V gave up 2 bases and J gave up 4 bases, with 20 bases separating them. This CDR3 spans 17 amino acids. Germline V gene data show CDR1 as SGHKS and CDR2 as YYEKEE (reference sequence).

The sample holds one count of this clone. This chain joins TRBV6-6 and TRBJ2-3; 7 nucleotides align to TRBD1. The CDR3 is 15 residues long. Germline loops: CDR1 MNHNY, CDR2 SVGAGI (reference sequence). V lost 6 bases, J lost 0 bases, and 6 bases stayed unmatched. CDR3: CASRIGTASTDTQYF. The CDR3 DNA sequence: TGTGCCAGCAGGATCGGGACAGCGAGCACAGATACGCAGTATTTT.

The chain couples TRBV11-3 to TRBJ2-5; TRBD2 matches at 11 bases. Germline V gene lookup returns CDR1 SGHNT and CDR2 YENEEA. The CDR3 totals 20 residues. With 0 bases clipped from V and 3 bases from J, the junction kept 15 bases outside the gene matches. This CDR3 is CASSLDRVSGGAGKEETQYF. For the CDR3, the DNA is TGTGCCAGCAGCTTAGATCGGGTTAGCGGGGGGGCCGGAAAGGAAGAGACCCAGTACTTC.

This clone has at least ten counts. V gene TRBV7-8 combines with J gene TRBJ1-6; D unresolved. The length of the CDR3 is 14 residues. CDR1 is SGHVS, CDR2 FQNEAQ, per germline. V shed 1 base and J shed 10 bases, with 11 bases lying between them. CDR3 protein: CASSLGGFGSPLHF. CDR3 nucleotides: TGTGCCAGCAGCTTAGGAGGGTTTGGGTCACCCCTCCACTTT.

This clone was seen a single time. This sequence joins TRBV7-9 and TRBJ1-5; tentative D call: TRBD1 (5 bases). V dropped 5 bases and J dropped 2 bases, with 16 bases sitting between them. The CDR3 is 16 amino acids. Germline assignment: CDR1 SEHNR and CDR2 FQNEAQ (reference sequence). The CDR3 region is CASSTSGALGNQPQHF. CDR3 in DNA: TGTGCCAGCAGCACCAGTGGGGCACTGGGCAATCAGCCCCAGCATTTT.

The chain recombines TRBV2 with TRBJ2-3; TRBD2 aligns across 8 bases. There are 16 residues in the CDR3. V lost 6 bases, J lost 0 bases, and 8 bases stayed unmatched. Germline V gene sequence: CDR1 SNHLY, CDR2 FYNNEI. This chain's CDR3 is CASSSPAGASTDTQYF. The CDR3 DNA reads TGTGCCAGCAGCTCCCCAGCGGGGGCTAGCACAGATACGCAGTATTTT.

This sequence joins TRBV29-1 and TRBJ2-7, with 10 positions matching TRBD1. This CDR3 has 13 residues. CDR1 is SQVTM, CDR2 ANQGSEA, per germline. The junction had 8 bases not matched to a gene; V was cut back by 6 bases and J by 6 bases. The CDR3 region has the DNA TGCAGCGTGACAGGGGGCAGGGAAAGCGAGCAGTACTTC. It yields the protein CSVTGGRESEQYF.

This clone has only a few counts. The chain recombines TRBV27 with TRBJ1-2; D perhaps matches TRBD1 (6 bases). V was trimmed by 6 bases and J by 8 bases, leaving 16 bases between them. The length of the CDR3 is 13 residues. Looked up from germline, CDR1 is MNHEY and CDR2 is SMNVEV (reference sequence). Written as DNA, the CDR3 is TGTGCCAGCAGATTTTCAGGGGACGGGGGCTACACCTTC. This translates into CASRFSGDGGYTF.

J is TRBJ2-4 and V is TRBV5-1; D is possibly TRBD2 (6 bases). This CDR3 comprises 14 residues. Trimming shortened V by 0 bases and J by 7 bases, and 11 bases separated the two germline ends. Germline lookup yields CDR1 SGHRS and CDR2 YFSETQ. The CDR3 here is CASSLEGSGNIQYF. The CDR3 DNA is TGCGCCAGCAGCTTGGAGGGTAGCGGCAACATTCAGTACTTC. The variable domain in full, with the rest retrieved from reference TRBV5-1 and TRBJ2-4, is KAGVTQTPRYLIKTRGQQVTLSCSPISGHRSVSWYQQTPGQGLQFLFEYFSETQRNKGNFPGRFSGRQFSNSRSEMNVSTLELGDSALYLCASSLEGSGNIQYFGAGTRLSVL.

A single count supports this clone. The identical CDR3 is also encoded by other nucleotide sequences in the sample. CDR3 nucleotides: TGTGCCAGCAGCCAAGCCAGCTACGAGCAGTACTTC. This sequence encodes CASSQASYEQYF. The rearrangement links TRBV3-1 (or the pseudogene TRBV3-2) to TRBJ2-7; D remains ambiguous. The CDR3 covers 12 residues. Germline V gene lookup returns CDR1 LGHDT and CDR2 YNNKEL (reference sequence). The V and J ends lost 1 base and 3 bases respectively, with 4 bases between them.

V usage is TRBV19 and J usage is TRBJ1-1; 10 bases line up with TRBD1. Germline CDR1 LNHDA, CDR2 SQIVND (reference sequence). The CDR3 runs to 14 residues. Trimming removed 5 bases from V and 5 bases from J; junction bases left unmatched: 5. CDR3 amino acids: CASSLRDRGTEAFF. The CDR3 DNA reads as TGTGCCAGTAGTCTCCGGGACAGGGGTACTGAAGCTTTCTTT.

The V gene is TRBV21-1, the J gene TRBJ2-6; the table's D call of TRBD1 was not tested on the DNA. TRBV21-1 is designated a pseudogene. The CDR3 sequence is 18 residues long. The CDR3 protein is CASTDPGTESSGANVLTF. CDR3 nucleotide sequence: TGTGCCAGCACCGACCCCGGGACAGAAAGCTCTGGGGCCAACGTCCTGACTTTC.

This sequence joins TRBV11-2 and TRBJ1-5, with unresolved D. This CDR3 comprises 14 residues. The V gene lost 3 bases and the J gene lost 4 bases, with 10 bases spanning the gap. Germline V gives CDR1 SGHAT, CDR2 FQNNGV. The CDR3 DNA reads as TGTGCCAGCAGCTTCTCGGGGTTTAATCAGCCCCAGCATTTT. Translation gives CASSFSGFNQPQHF.

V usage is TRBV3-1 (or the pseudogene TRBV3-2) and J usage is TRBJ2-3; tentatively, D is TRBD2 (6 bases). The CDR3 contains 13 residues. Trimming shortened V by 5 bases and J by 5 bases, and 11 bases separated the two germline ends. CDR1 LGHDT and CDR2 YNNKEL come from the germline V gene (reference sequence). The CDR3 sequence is CASSFPGLDTQYF. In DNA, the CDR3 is TGTGCCAGCAGCTTCCCGGGACTAGATACGCAGTATTTT.

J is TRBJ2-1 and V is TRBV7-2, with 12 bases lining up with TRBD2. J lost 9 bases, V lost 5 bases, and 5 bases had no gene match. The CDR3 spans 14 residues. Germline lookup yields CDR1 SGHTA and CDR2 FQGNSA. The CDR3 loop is CASSQLAGGTEQFF. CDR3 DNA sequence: TGTGCCAGCAGCCAACTAGCGGGGGGCACTGAGCAGTTCTTC.

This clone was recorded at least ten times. CDR3 in DNA: TGTGCCAGCACGCCCGTTCGGGGGGGCTATGGCTACACCTTC. Its translation: CASTPVRGGYGYTF. J is TRBJ1-2 and V is TRBV7-2; D might be TRBD1 (5 bases). Germline loops: CDR1 SGHTA, CDR2 FQGNSA. The ends were cut back, 7 bases at V and 4 bases at J, with 16 bases in the middle. The CDR3 is 14 residues long.

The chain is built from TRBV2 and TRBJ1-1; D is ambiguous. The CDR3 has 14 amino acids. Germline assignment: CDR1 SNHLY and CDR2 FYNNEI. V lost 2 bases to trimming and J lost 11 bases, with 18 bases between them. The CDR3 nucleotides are TGTGCCAGCAGTGAAAGTAGTGCGGCGGGAAATGCTTTCTTT. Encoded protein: CASSESSAAGNAFF.